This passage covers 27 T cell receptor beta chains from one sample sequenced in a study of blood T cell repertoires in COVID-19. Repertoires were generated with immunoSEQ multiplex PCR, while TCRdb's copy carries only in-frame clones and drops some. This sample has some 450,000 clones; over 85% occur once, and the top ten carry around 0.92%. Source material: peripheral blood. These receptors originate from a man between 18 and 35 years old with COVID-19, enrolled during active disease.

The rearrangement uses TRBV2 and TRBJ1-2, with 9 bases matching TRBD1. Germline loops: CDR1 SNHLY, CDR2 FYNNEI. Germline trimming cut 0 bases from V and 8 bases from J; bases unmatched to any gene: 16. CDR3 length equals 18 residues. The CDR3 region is CASSEALGTGSGLRGYTF. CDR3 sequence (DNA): TGTGCCAGCAGTGAAGCGCTTGGGACAGGGTCAGGTTTGCGAGGCTACACCTTC. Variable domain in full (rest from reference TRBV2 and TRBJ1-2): EPEVTQTPSHQVTQMGQEVILRCVPISNHLYFYWYRQILGQKVEFLVSFYNNEISEKSEIFDDQFSVERPDGSNFTLKIRSTKLEDSAMYFCASSEALGTGSGLRGYTFGSGTRLTVV.

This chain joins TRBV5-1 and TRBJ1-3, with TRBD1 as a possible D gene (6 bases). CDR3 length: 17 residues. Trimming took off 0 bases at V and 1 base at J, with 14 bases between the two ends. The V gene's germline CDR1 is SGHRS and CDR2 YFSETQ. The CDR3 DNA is TGCGCCAGCAGCTTGGAAGATTTGGGGGCATCTGGAAACACCATATATTTT. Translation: CASSLEDLGASGNTIYF.

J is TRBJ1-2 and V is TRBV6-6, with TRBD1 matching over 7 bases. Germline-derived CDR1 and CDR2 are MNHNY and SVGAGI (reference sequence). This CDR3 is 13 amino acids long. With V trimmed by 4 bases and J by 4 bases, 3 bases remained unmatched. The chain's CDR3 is CASSSGQLYGYTF. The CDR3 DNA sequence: TGTGCCAGCAGTTCGGGACAGCTCTATGGCTACACCTTC.

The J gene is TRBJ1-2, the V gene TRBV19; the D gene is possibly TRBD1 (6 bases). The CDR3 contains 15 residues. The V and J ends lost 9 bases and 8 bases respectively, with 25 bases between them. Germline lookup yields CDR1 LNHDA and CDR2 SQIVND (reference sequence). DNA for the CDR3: TGTGCCAGCTATAACGGTGTGAAGAGGGGGGGCGGCTACACCTTC. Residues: CASYNGVKRGGGYTF. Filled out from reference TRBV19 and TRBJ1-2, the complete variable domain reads DGGITQSPKYLFRKEGQNVTLSCEQNLNHDAMYWYRQDPGQGLRLIYYSQIVNDFQKGDIAEGYSVSREKKESFPLTVTSAQKNPTAFYLCASYNGVKRGGGYTFGSGTRLTVV.

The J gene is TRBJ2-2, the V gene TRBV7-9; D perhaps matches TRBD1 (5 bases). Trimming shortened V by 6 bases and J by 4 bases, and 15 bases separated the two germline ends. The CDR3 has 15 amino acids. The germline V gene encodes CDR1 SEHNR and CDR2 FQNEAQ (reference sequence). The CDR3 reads CASSSDRNPTGELFF. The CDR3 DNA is TGTGCCAGCAGTTCTGACAGAAATCCCACCGGGGAGCTGTTTTTT.

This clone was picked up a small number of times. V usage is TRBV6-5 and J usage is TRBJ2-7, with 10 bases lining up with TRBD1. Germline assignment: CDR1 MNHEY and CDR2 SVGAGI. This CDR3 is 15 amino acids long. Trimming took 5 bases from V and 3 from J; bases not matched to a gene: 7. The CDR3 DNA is TGTGCCAGCAGTATCACCGGGACAGGGGTCTACGAGCAGTACTTC. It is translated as CASSITGTGVYEQYF.

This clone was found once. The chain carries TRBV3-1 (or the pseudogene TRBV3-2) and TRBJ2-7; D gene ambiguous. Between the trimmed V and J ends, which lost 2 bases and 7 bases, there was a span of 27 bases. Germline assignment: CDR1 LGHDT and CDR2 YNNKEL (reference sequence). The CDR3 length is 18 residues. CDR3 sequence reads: CASSQNRYRLRMTEEQYF. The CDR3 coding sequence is TGTGCCAGCAGCCAAAACCGCTACCGCCTACGGATGACGGAGGAGCAGTACTTC.

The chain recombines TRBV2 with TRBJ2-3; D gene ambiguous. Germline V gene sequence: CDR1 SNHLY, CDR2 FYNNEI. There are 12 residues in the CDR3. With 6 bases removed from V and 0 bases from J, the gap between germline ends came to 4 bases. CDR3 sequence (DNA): TGTGCCAGCAGACAAAGCACAGATACGCAGTATTTT. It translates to CASRQSTDTQYF. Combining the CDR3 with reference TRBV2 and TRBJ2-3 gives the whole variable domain EPEVTQTPSHQVTQMGQEVILRCVPISNHLYFYWYRQILGQKVEFLVSFYNNEISEKSEIFDDQFSVERPDGSNFTLKIRSTKLEDSAMYFCASRQSTDTQYFGPGTRLTVL.

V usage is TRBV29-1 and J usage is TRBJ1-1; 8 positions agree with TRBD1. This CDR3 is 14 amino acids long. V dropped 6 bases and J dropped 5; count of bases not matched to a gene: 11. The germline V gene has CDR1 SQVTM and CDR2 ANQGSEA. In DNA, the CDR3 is TGCAGCGTGGGGCAGGGGGCGGCAAAAACTGAAGCTTTCTTT. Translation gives CSVGQGAAKTEAFF.

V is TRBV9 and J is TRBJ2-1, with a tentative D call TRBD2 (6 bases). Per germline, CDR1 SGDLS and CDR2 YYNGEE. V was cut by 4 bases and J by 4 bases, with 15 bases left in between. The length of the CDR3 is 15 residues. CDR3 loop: CASSQNTGGYNEQFF. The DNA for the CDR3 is TGTGCCAGCAGCCAAAACACAGGAGGGTACAATGAGCAGTTCTTC.

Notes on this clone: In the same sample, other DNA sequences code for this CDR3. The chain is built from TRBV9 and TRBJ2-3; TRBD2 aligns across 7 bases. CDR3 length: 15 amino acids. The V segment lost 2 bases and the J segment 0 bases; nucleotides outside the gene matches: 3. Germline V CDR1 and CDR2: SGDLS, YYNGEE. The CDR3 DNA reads TGTGCCAGCAGCGTCTCTAGCGGTAGCACAGATACGCAGTATTTT. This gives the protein CASSVSSGSTDTQYF. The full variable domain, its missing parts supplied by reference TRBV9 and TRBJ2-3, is DSGVTQTPKHLITATGQRVTLRCSPRSGDLSVYWYQQSLDQGLQFLIQYYNGEERAKGNILERFSAQQFPDLHSELNLSSLELGDSALYFCASSVSSGSTDTQYFGPGTRLTVL.

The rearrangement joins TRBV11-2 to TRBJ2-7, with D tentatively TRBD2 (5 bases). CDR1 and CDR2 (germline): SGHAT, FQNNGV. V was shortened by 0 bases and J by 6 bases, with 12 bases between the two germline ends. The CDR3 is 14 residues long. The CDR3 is CASSLDSDYPEQYF. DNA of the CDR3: TGTGCCAGCAGCTTAGATAGCGACTACCCCGAGCAGTACTTC.

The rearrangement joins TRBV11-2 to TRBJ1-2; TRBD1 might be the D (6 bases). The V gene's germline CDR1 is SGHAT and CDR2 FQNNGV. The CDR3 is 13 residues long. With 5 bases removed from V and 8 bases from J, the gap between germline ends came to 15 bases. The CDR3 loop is CASSPVGGRGYTF. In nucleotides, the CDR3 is TGTGCCAGCAGCCCTGTAGGGGGTAGGGGCTACACCTTC.

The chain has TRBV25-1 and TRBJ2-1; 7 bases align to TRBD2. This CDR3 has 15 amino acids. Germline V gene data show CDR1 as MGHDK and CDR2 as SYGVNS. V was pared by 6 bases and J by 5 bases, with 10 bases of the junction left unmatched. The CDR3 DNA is TGTGCCAGCAGCGAACGCGGGAGACCCCACAATGAGCAGTTCTTC. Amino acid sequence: CASSERGRPHNEQFF. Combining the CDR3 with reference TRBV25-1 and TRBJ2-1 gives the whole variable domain EADIYQTPRYLVIGTGKKITLECSQTMGHDKMYWYQQDPGMELHLIHYSYGVNSTEKGDLSSESTVSRIRTEHFPLTLESARPSHTSQYLCASSERGRPHNEQFFGPGTRLTVL.

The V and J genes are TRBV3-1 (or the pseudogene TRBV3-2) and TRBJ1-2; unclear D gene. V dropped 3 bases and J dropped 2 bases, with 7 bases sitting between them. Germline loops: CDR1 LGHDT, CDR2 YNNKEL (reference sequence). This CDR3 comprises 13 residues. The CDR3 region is CASSQGVNYGYTF. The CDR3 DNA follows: TGTGCCAGCAGCCAGGGAGTAAACTATGGCTACACCTTC.

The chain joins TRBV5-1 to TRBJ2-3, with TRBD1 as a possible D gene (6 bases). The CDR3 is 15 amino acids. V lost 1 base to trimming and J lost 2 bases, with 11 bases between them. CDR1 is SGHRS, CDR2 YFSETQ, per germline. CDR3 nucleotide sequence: TGCGCCAGCAGCTTGACAGGGCCACCCACAGATACGCAGTATTTT. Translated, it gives CASSLTGPPTDTQYF.

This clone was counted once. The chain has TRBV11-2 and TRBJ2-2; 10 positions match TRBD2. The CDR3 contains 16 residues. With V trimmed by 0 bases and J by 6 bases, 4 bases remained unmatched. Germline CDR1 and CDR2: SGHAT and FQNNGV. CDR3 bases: TGTGCCAGCAGCTTAGAGGCTAGCGGGAGTTCCGGGGAGCTGTTTTTT. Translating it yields CASSLEASGSSGELFF.

CDR3 sequence (DNA): TGTGCCAGTAGTCCATCCGGGACTAGGATAAACTATGGCTACACCTTC. It specifies CASSPSGTRINYGYTF. This chain uses TRBV19 with TRBJ1-2; perhaps TRBD1 as D (5 bases). Per the germline V gene, CDR1 is LNHDA and CDR2 is SQIVND (reference sequence). CDR3 length equals 16 residues. The V gene lost 5 bases and the J gene lost 2 bases, with 18 bases spanning the gap.

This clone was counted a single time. As DNA, the CDR3 is TGCGCCAGCAGTGAGTTCGGGACTAGCGGGACGAATGAGCAGTTCTTC. This gives the protein CASSEFGTSGTNEQFF. This chain uses TRBV10-1 with TRBJ2-1; TRBD2 agrees at 13 bases. CDR1 is WNHNN and CDR2 is SYGVQD in the germline V gene (reference sequence). The CDR3 runs 16 residues. J gave up 7 bases and V 1 base, and 4 bases lay outside the gene matches.

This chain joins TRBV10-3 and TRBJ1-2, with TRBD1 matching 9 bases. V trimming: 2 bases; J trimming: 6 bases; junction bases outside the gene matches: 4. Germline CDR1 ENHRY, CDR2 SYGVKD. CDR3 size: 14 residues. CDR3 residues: CAISETGGAHGYTF. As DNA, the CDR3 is TGTGCCATCAGTGAGACAGGGGGCGCTCATGGCTACACCTTC.

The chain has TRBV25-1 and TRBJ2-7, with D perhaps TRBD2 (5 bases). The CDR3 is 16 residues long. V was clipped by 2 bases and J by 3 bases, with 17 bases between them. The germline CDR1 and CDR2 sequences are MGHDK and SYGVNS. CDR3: CASSENYDGGYYEQYF. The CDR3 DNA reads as TGTGCCAGCAGTGAAAACTATGACGGAGGATACTACGAGCAGTACTTC.

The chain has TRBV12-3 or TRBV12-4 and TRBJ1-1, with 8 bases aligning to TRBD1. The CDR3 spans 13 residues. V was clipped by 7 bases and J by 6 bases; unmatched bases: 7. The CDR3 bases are TGTGCCAGCAAGGGGGACAGGAGCGCTGAAGCTTTCTTT. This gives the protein CASKGDRSAEAFF.

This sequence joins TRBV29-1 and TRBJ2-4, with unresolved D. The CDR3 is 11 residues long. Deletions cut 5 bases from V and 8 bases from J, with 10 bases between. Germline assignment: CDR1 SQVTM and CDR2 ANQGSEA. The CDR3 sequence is CSVKTPHIQYF. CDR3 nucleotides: TGCAGCGTTAAGACACCGCACATTCAGTACTTC.

The DNA of the CDR3 is TGTGCCAGCAGCCCCGGACAGGGGAACATTCAGTACTTC. Residues: CASSPGQGNIQYF. This chain joins TRBV7-9 and TRBJ2-4; 9 bases are a match to TRBD1. The germline V gene has CDR1 SEHNR and CDR2 FQNEAQ (reference sequence). With 5 bases clipped from V and 7 bases from J, the junction kept 3 bases outside the gene matches. The CDR3 is made up of 13 amino acids. Supplemented by reference TRBV7-9 and TRBJ2-4, the full variable domain reads DTGVSQNPRHKITKRGQNVTFRCDPISEHNRLYWYRQTLGQGPEFLTYFQNEAQLEKSRLLSDRFSAERPKGSFSTLEIQRTEQGDSAMYLCASSPGQGNIQYFGAGTRLSVL.

In DNA form, the CDR3 reads TGTGCCAGCCGCGGGGGGAACACCGGGGAGCTGTTTTTT. It yields the protein CASRGGNTGELFF. V and J are TRBV12-3 or TRBV12-4 and TRBJ2-2; 7 bases align to TRBD2. With 8 bases clipped from V and 1 base from J, the junction kept 1 base outside the gene matches. The CDR3 runs to 13 residues.

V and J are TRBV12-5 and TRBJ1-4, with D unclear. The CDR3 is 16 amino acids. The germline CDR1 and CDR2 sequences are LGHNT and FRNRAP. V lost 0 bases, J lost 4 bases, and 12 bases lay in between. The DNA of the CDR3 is TGTGCTAGTGGTTTGGTATCGGGTTTTGGTAATGAAAAACTGTTTTTT. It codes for CASGLVSGFGNEKLFF.

The CDR3 is CASSRTGTGQETQYF. In DNA form, the CDR3 reads TGTGCCAGCAGCCGGACAGGGACGGGACAAGAGACCCAGTACTTC. The chain recombines TRBV5-4 with TRBJ2-5; 8 nucleotides agree with TRBD1. Germline trimming cut 4 bases from V and 2 bases from J; bases unmatched to any gene: 7. The CDR3 totals 15 residues. Looked up from germline, CDR1 is SGHNT and CDR2 is YYREEE (reference sequence).